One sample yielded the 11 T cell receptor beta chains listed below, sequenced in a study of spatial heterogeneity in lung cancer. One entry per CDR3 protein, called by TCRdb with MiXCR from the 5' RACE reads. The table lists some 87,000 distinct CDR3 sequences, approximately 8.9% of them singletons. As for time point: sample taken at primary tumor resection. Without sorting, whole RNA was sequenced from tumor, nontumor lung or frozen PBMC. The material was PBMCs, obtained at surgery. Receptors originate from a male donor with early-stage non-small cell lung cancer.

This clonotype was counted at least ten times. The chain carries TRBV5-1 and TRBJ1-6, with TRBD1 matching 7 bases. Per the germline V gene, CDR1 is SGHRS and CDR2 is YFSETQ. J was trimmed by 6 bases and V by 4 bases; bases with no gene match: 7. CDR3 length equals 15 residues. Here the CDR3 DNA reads TGCGCCAGCAGCCGGGACAGCGGGGGTAATTCACCCCTCCACTTT. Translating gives CASSRDSGGNSPLHF. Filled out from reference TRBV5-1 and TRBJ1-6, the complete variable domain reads KAGVTQTPRYLIKTRGQQVTLSCSPISGHRSVSWYQQTPGQGLQFLFEYFSETQRNKGNFPGRFSGRQFSNSRSEMNVSTLELGDSALYLCASSRDSGGNSPLHFGNGTRLTVT.

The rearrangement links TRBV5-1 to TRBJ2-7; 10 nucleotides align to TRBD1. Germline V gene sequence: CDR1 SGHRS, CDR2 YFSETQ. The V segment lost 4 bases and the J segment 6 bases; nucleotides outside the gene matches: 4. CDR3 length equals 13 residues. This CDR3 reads CASSSRTGGEQYF. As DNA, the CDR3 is TGCGCCAGCAGCAGTCGGACAGGGGGCGAGCAGTACTTC.

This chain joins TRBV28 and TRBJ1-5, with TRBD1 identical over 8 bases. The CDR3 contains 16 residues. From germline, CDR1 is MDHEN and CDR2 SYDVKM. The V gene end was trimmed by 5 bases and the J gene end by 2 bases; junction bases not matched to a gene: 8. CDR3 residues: CASSPGGRDGNQPQHF. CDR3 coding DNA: TGTGCCAGCAGTCCAGGGGGCAGGGATGGCAATCAGCCCCAGCATTTT.

The CDR3 region has the DNA TGTGCCAGCAGCAACTTTGGACTAGCGGGCAGCACAGATACGCAGTATTTT. Protein: CASSNFGLAGSTDTQYF. The rearrangement links TRBV7-2 to TRBJ2-3, with 11 bases identical to TRBD2. The CDR3 length is 17 residues. After removal of 5 bases from V and 0 bases from J, the junction contained 7 bases not matched to a gene. Germline V CDR1 and CDR2: SGHTA, FQGNSA.

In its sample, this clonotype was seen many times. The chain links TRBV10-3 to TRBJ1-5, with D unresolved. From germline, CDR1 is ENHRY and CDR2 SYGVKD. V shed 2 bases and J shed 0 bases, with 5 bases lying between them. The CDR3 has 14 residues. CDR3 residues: CAISEPGSNQPQHF. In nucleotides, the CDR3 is TGTGCCATCAGTGAGCCTGGTAGCAATCAGCCCCAGCATTTT.

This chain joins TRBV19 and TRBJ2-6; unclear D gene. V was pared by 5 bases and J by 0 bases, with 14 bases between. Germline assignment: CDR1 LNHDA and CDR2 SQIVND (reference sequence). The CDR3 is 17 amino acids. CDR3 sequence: CASSATRLSSGANVLTF. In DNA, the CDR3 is TGTGCCAGTAGTGCTACAAGACTCAGCTCTGGGGCCAACGTCCTGACTTTC.

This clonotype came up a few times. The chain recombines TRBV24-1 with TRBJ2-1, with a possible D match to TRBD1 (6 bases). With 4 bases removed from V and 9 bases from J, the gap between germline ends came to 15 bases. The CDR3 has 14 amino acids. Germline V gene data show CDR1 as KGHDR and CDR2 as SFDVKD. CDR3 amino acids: CATSDRYRESEQFF. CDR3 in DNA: TGTGCCACCAGTGACCGCTACAGGGAAAGTGAGCAGTTCTTC.

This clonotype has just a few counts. In DNA, the CDR3 is TGTGCCAGCAGCTTGGGCATTAAGGGGACCCAGTACTTC. Protein sequence: CASSLGIKGTQYF. This chain links TRBV5-5 with TRBJ2-5, with D unresolved. Trimming pared 0 bases from V and 7 bases from J, leaving 10 bases between. Germline V gives CDR1 SGHKS, CDR2 YYEKEE (reference sequence). The CDR3 totals 13 residues.

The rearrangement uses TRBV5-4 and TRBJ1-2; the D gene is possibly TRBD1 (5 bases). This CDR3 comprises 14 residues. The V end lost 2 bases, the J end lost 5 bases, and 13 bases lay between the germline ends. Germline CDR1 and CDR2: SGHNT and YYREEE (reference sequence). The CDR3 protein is CASSLPGEGYGYTF. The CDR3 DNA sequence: TGTGCCAGCAGCTTACCAGGAGAGGGGTATGGCTACACCTTC.

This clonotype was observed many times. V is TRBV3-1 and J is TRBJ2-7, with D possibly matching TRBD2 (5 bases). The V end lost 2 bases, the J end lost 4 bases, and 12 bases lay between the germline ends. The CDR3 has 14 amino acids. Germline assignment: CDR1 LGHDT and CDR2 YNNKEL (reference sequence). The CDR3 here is CASSQNDGGYEQYF. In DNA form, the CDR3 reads TGTGCCAGCAGCCAAAATGACGGCGGGTACGAGCAGTACTTC.

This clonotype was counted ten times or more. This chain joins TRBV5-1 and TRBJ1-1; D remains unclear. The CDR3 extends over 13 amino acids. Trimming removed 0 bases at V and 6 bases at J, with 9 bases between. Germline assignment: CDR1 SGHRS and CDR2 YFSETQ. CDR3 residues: CASSLEVISEAFF. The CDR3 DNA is TGCGCCAGCAGCTTGGAGGTCATCTCTGAAGCTTTCTTT.